The 16 T cell receptor beta chains in this list originate from one sample, sequenced in a study of blood T cell repertoires in COVID-19. Some clones are missing from TCRdb's copy, which holds only in-frame ones; the method was immunoSEQ multiplex PCR. Of nearly 65,000 clones listed, around four fifths were seen once; the top ten hold 9% to 15%. Sequencing input: peripheral blood. These TCRs come from a human donor in a cohort sampled during active COVID-19.

The chain uses TRBV7-9 and TRBJ1-2; a weak D match, TRBD1 (5 bases). This CDR3 region has 12 residues. V gave up 5 bases and J gave up 4 bases, with 8 bases separating them. Germline V lookup: CDR1 SEHNR, CDR2 FQNEAQ (reference sequence). The CDR3 loop is CASSPDTYGYTF. The CDR3 DNA reads TGTGCCAGCAGCCCGGACACCTATGGCTACACCTTC.

The CDR3 loop reads CASSLTASGRAEFAYEQYF. The CDR3, as DNA: TGTGCCAGCAGCTTGACTGCTAGCGGGAGGGCCGAATTCGCCTACGAGCAGTACTTC. The J gene is TRBJ2-7, the V gene TRBV7-6, with 12 positions matching TRBD2. Trimming removed 3 bases from V and 2 bases from J; junction bases left unmatched: 14. CDR3 length: 19 residues. CDR1 SGHVS and CDR2 FNYEAQ come from the germline V gene.

The chain combines TRBV30 with TRBJ1-5, with D tentatively TRBD1 (6 bases). CDR3 length equals 14 residues. Trimming removed 2 bases from V and 1 base from J, with 9 bases in between. CDR1 and CDR2 (germline): GTSNPN, SVGIG (reference sequence). The CDR3 DNA follows: TGTGCCTGGAGTACCGGGACAAGCAATCAGCCCCAGCATTTT. Its translation: CAWSTGTSNQPQHF.

This chain uses TRBV19 with TRBJ1-2; 8 bases are shared with TRBD1. The CDR3 is 17 residues long. The V and J ends lost 10 bases and 8 bases, in that order; junction bases with no gene match: 24. Germline lookup yields CDR1 LNHDA and CDR2 SQIVND (reference sequence). The CDR3 DNA is TGTGCCAACCCCACAGGGGGGGGTTGGAGAGGACCATGGGGCTACACCTTC. Its translation: CANPTGGGWRGPWGYTF.

This chain connects TRBV5-3 to TRBJ2-1, with a weak D call TRBD2 (6 bases). TRBV5-3 is reported as an ORF; its role is uncertain. The CDR3 spans 12 residues. The V gene lost 5 bases and the J gene lost 10 bases, with 13 bases spanning the gap. Here the CDR3 DNA reads TGTGCCAGAAGGCCTACTAGCCGCGAGCAGTTCTTC. This encodes CARRPTSREQFF.

This clone was observed a few times. The chain is built from TRBV5-1 and TRBJ2-5; 9 positions agree with TRBD2. There are 16 residues in the CDR3. Trimming took 1 base from V and 1 from J; bases not matched to a gene: 5. Germline V gene lookup returns CDR1 SGHRS and CDR2 YFSETQ. The CDR3 sequence: CASSLTSSGTQETQYF. For the CDR3, the DNA is TGCGCCAGCAGCTTGACCTCTAGCGGGACCCAAGAGACCCAGTACTTC.

This chain connects TRBV4-1 to TRBJ2-3, with TRBD2 matching 13 bases. After removal of 4 bases from V and 4 bases from J, the junction contained 5 bases not matched to a gene. The CDR3 is made up of 16 amino acids. Germline-derived CDR1 and CDR2 are MGHRA and YSYEKL. CDR3 protein: CASSPGTSGVSDTQYF. CDR3 in DNA: TGCGCCAGCAGCCCGGGGACTAGCGGGGTTTCAGATACGCAGTATTTT.

The chain is built from TRBV6-2 or TRBV6-3 and TRBJ2-7; no definite D call. This CDR3 spans 12 amino acids. Germline V gives CDR1 MNHEY, CDR2 SVGEGT. Trimming took off 1 base at V and 4 bases at J, with 5 bases between the two ends. The chain's CDR3 is CASSYLEYEQYF. The CDR3 DNA follows: TGTGCCAGCAGTTACTTGGAGTACGAGCAGTACTTC.

The chain employs TRBV18 and TRBJ1-1, with a tentative D call TRBD1 (5 bases). The CDR3 extends over 15 amino acids. The V end lost 6 bases, the J end lost 1 base, and 15 bases lay between the germline ends. The germline CDR1 and CDR2 sequences are KGHSH and LQKENI. CDR3 sequence (DNA): TGTGCCAGCTCGCTGTCACAGGCCTGGAACACTGAAGCTTTCTTT. Translated, it gives CASSLSQAWNTEAFF. The full variable domain, rest sourced from reference TRBV18 and TRBJ1-1, is NAGVMQNPRHLVRRRGQEARLRCSPMKGHSHVYWYRQLPEEGLKFMVYLQKENIIDESGMPKERFSAEFPKEGPSILRIQQVVRGDSAAYFCASSLSQAWNTEAFFGQGTRLTVV.

This clone turned up a few times. The CDR3 DNA reads as TGTGCCAGCAGCTTAATGCCCGGACAGGGCACCTATAATTCACCCCTCCACTTT. Amino acid sequence: CASSLMPGQGTYNSPLHF. V is TRBV7-9 and J is TRBJ1-6, with 8 bases lining up with TRBD1. CDR1 and CDR2 (germline): SEHNR, FQNEAQ (reference sequence). The junction had 8 bases not matched to a gene; V was cut back by 2 bases and J by 2 bases. The CDR3 covers 18 residues.

The genes are TRBV4-3 and TRBJ2-7; TRBD2 might be the D (5 bases). CDR3 length equals 15 residues. V lost 1 base, J lost 2 bases, and 12 bases lay in between. CDR1 and CDR2 from the germline V gene are LGHNA and YSLEER. The CDR3 coding sequence is TGCGCCAGCAGCCAAGCGGGGAGTGGACCCTACGAGCAGTACTTC. Its translation: CASSQAGSGPYEQYF.

The chain carries TRBV13 and TRBJ2-7, with D perhaps matching TRBD2 (5 bases). V was pared by 5 bases and J by 3 bases, with 11 bases between. In germline, CDR1 is PRHDT, CDR2 FYEKMQ (reference sequence). This CDR3 contains 13 residues. The CDR3 DNA reads TGTGCCAGCAGCCTGGGGAGCAGCTACGAGCAGTACTTC. This codes for CASSLGSSYEQYF.

The CDR3 is CAWSGTVFNEKLFF. For the CDR3, the DNA is TGTGCCTGGAGTGGGACAGTGTTTAATGAAAAACTGTTTTTT. The chain recombines TRBV30 with TRBJ1-4, with D possibly TRBD1 on 6 matching bases. Per the germline V gene, CDR1 is GTSNPN and CDR2 is SVGIG (reference sequence). The CDR3 contains 14 residues. Trimming pared 1 base from V and 4 bases from J, leaving 10 bases between.

The gene calls are TRBV19 and TRBJ2-3, with D hard to call. The CDR3 has 16 residues. Germline values: CDR1 LNHDA, CDR2 SQIVND (reference sequence). The ends were cut back, 7 bases at V and 5 bases at J, with 22 bases in the middle. CDR3 sequence (DNA): TGTGCCAGTAAACTTTACCCCCTCCTTGGTGAAGATACGCAGTATTTT. It translates to CASKLYPLLGEDTQYF.

The chain links TRBV13 to TRBJ2-5, with TRBD1 matching over 10 bases. Germline V gene sequence: CDR1 PRHDT, CDR2 FYEKMQ (reference sequence). The CDR3 covers 14 residues. Germline trimming cut 2 bases from V and 7 bases from J; bases unmatched to any gene: 4. In DNA form, the CDR3 reads TGTGCCAGCAGCTTACGAGGACAGGGGGTGACCCAGTACTTC. This sequence encodes CASSLRGQGVTQYF.

This sequence joins TRBV5-5 and TRBJ1-2; no firm D call. CDR1 is SGHKS and CDR2 is YYEKEE in the germline V gene (reference sequence). Trimming cost V 3 bases and J 7 bases, with 19 bases left between them. This CDR3 contains 15 residues. This chain's CDR3 is CASSSIPEGIGGYTF. The CDR3 region has the DNA TGTGCCAGCAGCTCCATCCCAGAGGGAATTGGTGGCTACACCTTC. Supplemented by reference TRBV5-5 and TRBJ1-2, the full variable domain reads DAGVTQSPTHLIKTRGQQVTLRCSPISGHKSVSWYQQVLGQGPQFIFQYYEKEERGRGNFPDRFSARQFPNYSSELNVNALLLGDSALYLCASSSIPEGIGGYTFGSGTRLTVV.